These 14 T cell receptor beta chains were all obtained from the same sample, sequenced in a study of PD-1 blockade in classical Hodgkin lymphoma. Time point here: cycle 4 day 1 (C4D1), after five to seven weeks of nivolumab. Every single patient, without exception, relapsed after autologous stem cell transplantation, and brentuximab vedotin exposure varied. Measured with immunoSEQ multiplex PCR; TCRdb has only the in-frame clones, and not every one. This table holds about 92,000 clones, about 83% found once. Here the sequenced sample was peripheral blood mononuclear cells (PBMCs), taken before the fourth cycle of nivolumab. These receptor sequences come from a human donor with classical Hodgkin lymphoma.

The J gene is TRBJ2-3, the V gene TRBV19; D is uncertain. Germline V gene lookup returns CDR1 LNHDA and CDR2 SQIVND (reference sequence). With 7 bases removed from V and 0 bases from J, the gap between germline ends came to 11 bases. The CDR3 loop spans 14 amino acids. As DNA, the CDR3 is TGTGCCAGTACTTCCTTGGCTAGCACAGATACGCAGTATTTT. This sequence encodes CASTSLASTDTQYF.

In nucleotides, the CDR3 is TGTGCAGCGGAAAAAGGAGTAGGTGAAAAACTGTTTTTT. The encoded protein is CAAEKGVGEKLFF. This chain joins TRBV30 and TRBJ1-4; no definite D call. CDR1 is GTSNPN, CDR2 SVGIG, per germline (reference sequence). The CDR3 loop spans 13 amino acids. Full variable domain (rest looked up from reference TRBV30 and TRBJ1-4): SQTIHQWPATLVQPVGSPLSLECTVEGTSNPNLYWYRQAAGRGLQLLFYSVGIGQISSEVPQNLSASRPQDRQFILSSKKLLLSDSGFYLCAAEKGVGEKLFFGSGTQLSVL.

This chain joins TRBV7-9 and TRBJ2-6, with D unresolved. V shed 5 bases and J shed 1 base, with 18 bases lying between them. Germline V gene sequence: CDR1 SEHNR, CDR2 FQNEAQ (reference sequence). CDR3 length: 18 residues. CDR3 in DNA: TGTGCCAGCAGCGTGTGGGGTGGTAAGGAATCTGGGGCCAACGTCCTGACTTTC. This gives the protein CASSVWGGKESGANVLTF.

This chain uses TRBV19 with TRBJ2-7; 7 bases match TRBD1. With V trimmed by 7 bases and J by 0 bases, 15 bases remained unmatched. CDR3 length equals 17 residues. Germline CDR1 and CDR2: LNHDA and SQIVND (reference sequence). CDR3 loop: CASKTDRAVASSYEQYF. CDR3 DNA sequence: TGTGCCAGTAAGACCGACAGGGCGGTCGCCAGCTCCTACGAGCAGTACTTC.

The CDR3: CASSKDRGNEQYF. The CDR3 coding sequence is TGTGCCAGCAGCAAGGACAGGGGGAACGAGCAGTACTTC. V usage is TRBV21-1 and J usage is TRBJ2-7; the tabulated D call, TRBD1, remains unverified against the DNA. TRBV21-1 is annotated as a pseudogene. The CDR3 spans 13 residues.

J is TRBJ1-2 and V is TRBV28; D unresolved. With 3 bases removed from V and 8 bases from J, the gap between germline ends came to 10 bases. Looked up from germline, CDR1 is MDHEN and CDR2 is SYDVKM. The length of the CDR3 is 12 residues. DNA of the CDR3: TGTGCCAGCAGTTTCGGGGTCGGGGGCTACACCTTC. It translates to CASSFGVGGYTF.

The sample holds one count of this clone. The rearrangement joins TRBV11-2 to TRBJ2-7, with D tentatively TRBD1 (6 bases). CDR1 SGHAT and CDR2 FQNNGV come from the germline V gene. V shed 8 bases and J shed 2 bases, with 7 bases lying between them. The CDR3 consists of 11 residues. The CDR3 nucleotides read TGTGCCAGCCGGACAGCCTACGAGCAGTACTTC. This codes for CASRTAYEQYF.

A single count supports this clone. The CDR3 sequence: CASSLATSGNISYEQYF. The CDR3 DNA is TGTGCCAGCAGCTTAGCCACTAGCGGGAACATCTCCTACGAGCAGTACTTC. The chain combines TRBV7-4 with TRBJ2-7; 10 bases map to TRBD2. After removal of 0 bases from V and 0 bases from J, the junction contained 5 bases not matched to a gene. CDR1 is SGHVT, CDR2 SQSDAQ, per germline. The CDR3 consists of 17 residues.

This clone appeared once. The rearrangement uses TRBV7-9 and TRBJ2-5; the D is unclear. V was pared by 3 bases and J by 2 bases, with 7 bases between. CDR1 SEHNR and CDR2 FQNEAQ come from the germline V gene (reference sequence). This CDR3 region has 13 residues. As DNA, the CDR3 is TGTGCCAGCAGCTTTCTGATACAAGAGACCCAGTACTTC. It translates to CASSFLIQETQYF.

This clone has more than one count but fewer than ten. This sequence joins TRBV30 and TRBJ1-1; D gene ambiguous. CDR1 GTSNPN and CDR2 SVGIG come from the germline V gene (reference sequence). The CDR3 sequence is 12 residues long. Trimming pared 4 bases from V and 4 bases from J, leaving 10 bases between. The CDR3 here is CAWKGGSTEAFF. CDR3 nucleotide sequence: TGTGCCTGGAAGGGTGGGAGCACTGAAGCTTTCTTT. Full variable domain (missing parts from reference TRBV30 and TRBJ1-1): SQTIHQWPATLVQPVGSPLSLECTVEGTSNPNLYWYRQAAGRGLQLLFYSVGIGQISSEVPQNLSASRPQDRQFILSSKKLLLSDSGFYLCAWKGGSTEAFFGQGTRLTVV.

The V gene is TRBV2, the J gene TRBJ2-7; D is unresolved. Germline V gives CDR1 SNHLY, CDR2 FYNNEI. With 6 bases removed from V and 7 bases from J, the gap between germline ends came to 13 bases. The length of the CDR3 is 12 residues. CDR3 bases: TGTGCCAGCAGGCCATGGCCTGGGGAGCAGTACTTC. Its protein is CASRPWPGEQYF. Combining the CDR3 with reference TRBV2 and TRBJ2-7 gives the whole variable domain EPEVTQTPSHQVTQMGQEVILRCVPISNHLYFYWYRQILGQKVEFLVSFYNNEISEKSEIFDDQFSVERPDGSNFTLKIRSTKLEDSAMYFCASRPWPGEQYFGPGTRLTVT.

This sequence joins TRBV11-3 and TRBJ2-1; either TRBD1 or TRBD2 may fit D (5 bases each). The CDR3 extends over 13 amino acids. V lost 6 bases to trimming and J lost 9 bases, with 15 bases between them. Germline loops: CDR1 SGHNT, CDR2 YENEEA. In DNA, the CDR3 is TGTGCCAGCAGTCCCCACGGTGGGGGTGAGCAGTTCTTC. Protein product: CASSPHGGGEQFF.

The J gene is TRBJ1-4, the V gene TRBV11-2; D is perhaps TRBD1 (6 bases). Germline V lookup: CDR1 SGHAT, CDR2 FQNNGV. Trimming stripped 2 bases from V and 5 bases from J, with 18 bases between. CDR3 size: 17 residues. The CDR3 is CASSLSLTGRWNEKLFF. The CDR3 region has the DNA TGTGCCAGCAGCTTATCCCTCACAGGGAGGTGGAATGAAAAACTGTTTTTT.

This clone has a handful of counts. This chain joins TRBV5-1 and TRBJ1-1; 8 bases map to TRBD1. With 0 bases clipped from V and 5 bases from J, the junction kept 15 bases outside the gene matches. CDR1 is SGHRS, CDR2 YFSETQ, per germline. There are 18 residues in the CDR3. CDR3 amino acids: CASSLVGAGGLAGTEAFF. CDR3 DNA sequence: TGCGCCAGCAGCTTGGTTGGCGCAGGGGGCCTCGCCGGGACTGAAGCTTTCTTT.